This T cell receptor (beta chain) was captured in a study of blood T cell repertoires in COVID-19. For the study at large: There were acute and convalescent COVID-19 samples, and they came from the United States, Italy and Spain. Nucleic acid was either cDNA or gDNA, and it came from T cells, B-cell-depleted T cells, or PBMCs.

Original analysis: By means of reference gene primer amplification, nucleated cell counts were estimated. Profiled with immunoSEQ multiplex PCR; TCRdb holds only in-frame clones, not every one. The V and J calls and clone size are taken from that table; D and trimming were inferred from the DNA. The sample records over 250,000 clones, about 90% being singletons. Per germline, CDR1 MNHEY and CDR2 SVGAGI. This CDR3 has 14 residues. V was trimmed by 0 bases and J by 1 base, leaving 7 bases between them. V gene TRBV6-5 combines with J gene TRBJ2-7, with a weak D call TRBD1 (5 bases). This TCR was sampled from a woman in her seventies with COVID-19, enrolled during active disease. Sequencing input: peripheral blood. As DNA, the CDR3 is TGTGCCAGCAGTTACTCAGGGGATTCCTACGAGCAGTACTTC. The encoded protein is CASSYSGDSYEQYF.